This TCR beta chain emerged from a study of T cell responses to AZD1222 COVID-19 vaccine. Losses at the gene ends were 8 bases for V and 2 bases for J; bases not matched to a gene: 6. Germline CDR1 SEHNR, CDR2 FQNEAQ (reference sequence). There are 13 residues in the CDR3. Assay used: immunoSEQ multiplex PCR; TCRdb lists only in-frame clones, some missing. This sample yields some 110,000 clones, of which roughly nine tenths are seen a single time; 3.1% belongs to the top ten. The V call is TRBV7-9, the J call TRBJ2-7, with 7 bases identical to TRBD1. This receptor was obtained from an adult in good health. The sample in question was peripheral blood, obtained on day 0 of AZD1222 vaccination. The CDR3 loop is CASGTASTYEQYF. In DNA, the CDR3 is TGTGCCAGCGGGACAGCTTCAACCTACGAGCAGTACTTC.